The sequence of this T cell receptor (beta chain) was determined in a study of CD4 T cells in relation to SARS-CoV-2 and coronaviruses. Study-level information: Convalescent donors were aged roughly 20 to 75, with median approximately 42 years.

Comments on this clone: What it recognizes is unknown.

Survey-level TCR-beta sequencing used DNA from CEF-cultured naive and memory CD4+ T cells. Measured with immunoSEQ multiplex PCR; TCRdb has only the in-frame clones, and not every one. There are 35,000 to 40,000 clones in the sample; approximately 82% occur only once, and 3.5% to 5.5% lies in the top ten. Roughly 10^5 naive or memory CD4+ cells were cultured with CEF peptides for approximately 11 days. V dropped 9 bases and J dropped 1 base, with 2 bases sitting between them. From germline, CDR1 is ENHRY and CDR2 SYGVKD. The CDR3 extends over 10 amino acids. The chain combines TRBV10-3 with TRBJ2-3; D not certain. Sequenced input: naive CD4+ T cells from PBMCs, cultured in vitro. Subset here: naive CD4+ T cells isolated by negative enrichment. This receptor was obtained from an adult with COVID-19. The CDR3 bases are TGTGCCATTGGCACAGATACGCAGTATTTT. Residues: CAIGTDTQYF.